Following are 30 T cell receptor beta chains from one sample sequenced in a study of naive and memory T cell subsets. Four PCR rounds used nested alpha and beta constant region primers plus the SP2 primer. TCRdb re-called the 5' RACE reads through MiXCR, storing one row per CDR3 protein. Of around 56,000 distinct CDR3 sequences listed, approximately 8% are singletons. The library had UMIs added by 3' ligation of an oligonucleotide to TCR cDNA. Source of these receptors: a female donor in good health.

This clonotype was seen a handful of times. J is TRBJ2-3 and V is TRBV7-3; 9 bases align to TRBD2. V trimming: 5 bases; J trimming: 4 bases; junction bases outside the gene matches: 10. The CDR3 contains 16 residues. Germline-derived CDR1 and CDR2 are SGHTA and FQGTGA. The CDR3 DNA reads as TGTGCCAGCAGCGACTACGCTAGCGGGGTGTCAGATACGCAGTATTTT. Translating gives CASSDYASGVSDTQYF. Full variable domain (remainder filled in from reference TRBV7-3 and TRBJ2-3): GAGVSQTPSNKVTEKGKYVELRCDPISGHTALYWYRQSLGQGPEFLIYFQGTGAADDSGLPNDRFFAVRPEGSVSTLKIQRTERGDSAVYLCASSDYASGVSDTQYFGPGTRLTVL.

In its sample, this clonotype was seen a few times. CDR3 residues: CASSHVRSEKLFF. The DNA for the CDR3 is TGTGCCAGCAGCCACGTCCGCTCTGAAAAACTGTTTTTT. This chain connects TRBV11-1 to TRBJ1-4; D ambiguous. Germline V gene sequence: CDR1 SGHAT, CDR2 FQDESV (reference sequence). This CDR3 region has 13 residues. Trimming stripped 5 bases from V and 7 bases from J, with 11 bases between.

This sequence joins TRBV6-2 or TRBV6-3 and TRBJ2-3, with D maybe TRBD2 (5 bases). CDR3 length: 13 amino acids. Trimming shortened V by 7 bases and J by 3 bases, and 11 bases separated the two germline ends. CDR1 MNHEY and CDR2 SVGEGT come from the germline V gene. The CDR3 is CASNRGRTDTQYF. The CDR3 DNA reads TGTGCCAGCAACCGGGGTCGTACAGATACGCAGTATTTT.

The sample holds many counts of this clonotype. The gene calls are TRBV28 and TRBJ1-1; 8 bases fit TRBD1. Germline CDR1 is MDHEN and CDR2 is SYDVKM. V lost 5 bases to trimming and J lost 4 bases; unmatched junction nucleotides: 3. This CDR3 is 13 amino acids long. DNA for the CDR3: TGTGCCAGCAGTCGCAGGGGGCTCACTGAAGCTTTCTTT. This gives the protein CASSRRGLTEAFF.

There are a few counts of this clonotype. The CDR3 nucleotides are TGCGCCAGCAGCCTGCGCGGACAGGGGAGAACAGATACGCAGTATTTT. As protein: CASSLRGQGRTDTQYF. The rearrangement joins TRBV5-1 to TRBJ2-3; 9 positions match TRBD1. V trimming: 4 bases; J trimming: 3 bases; junction bases outside the gene matches: 9. The CDR3 loop spans 16 amino acids. The germline CDR1 and CDR2 sequences are SGHRS and YFSETQ.

The rearrangement uses TRBV7-9 and TRBJ1-1, with 7 bases fitting TRBD1. This CDR3 has 14 residues. The germline V gene encodes CDR1 SEHNR and CDR2 FQNEAQ (reference sequence). Trimming took 1 base from V and 3 from J; bases not matched to a gene: 2. Here the CDR3 reads CASSLDTGDTEAFF. The CDR3 DNA sequence: TGTGCCAGCAGCTTAGACACAGGGGACACTGAAGCTTTCTTT.

The chain uses TRBV7-2 and TRBJ1-2; D is possibly TRBD1 (5 bases). The CDR3 spans 15 residues. V lost 5 bases, J lost 4 bases, and 17 bases lay in between. Germline-derived CDR1 and CDR2 are SGHTA and FQGNSA. CDR3 amino acids: CASSPGAGRFYGYTF. The CDR3 DNA reads as TGTGCCAGCAGCCCTGGGGCTGGGAGGTTCTATGGCTACACCTTC. The entire variable domain, with the rest obtained from reference TRBV7-2 and TRBJ1-2, is as follows: GAGVSQSPSNKVTEKGKDVELRCDPISGHTALYWYRQSLGQGLEFLIYFQGNSAPDKSGLPSDRFSAERTGGSVSTLTIQRTQQEDSAVYLCASSPGAGRFYGYTFGSGTRLTVV.

In this sample, this clonotype turned up many times. The J gene is TRBJ1-1, the V gene TRBV6-2 or TRBV6-3; D possibly corresponds to TRBD1 (6 bases). This CDR3 contains 13 residues. Trimming pared 6 bases from V and 5 bases from J, leaving 13 bases between. CDR1 and CDR2 (germline): MNHEY, SVGEGT. The CDR3 nucleotides are TGTGCCAGCAGCCGCGACAGGAGTACTGAAGCTTTCTTT. Encoded protein: CASSRDRSTEAFF.

Points on this clonotype: At one end the junction does not follow the germline gene, possibly because of a read error. As DNA, the CDR3 is TGTGCCTCCAGTGAAGCGGGGGACCCACCCCGGGAGACCCAGTACTTC. Translation: CASSEAGDPPRETQYF. The chain carries TRBV24-1 and TRBJ2-5; 8 bases match TRBD2. CDR3 size: 16 residues. Looked up from germline, CDR1 is KGHDR and CDR2 is SFDVKD.

The table lists this clonotype with many counts. The V and J genes are TRBV29-1 and TRBJ1-2; D ambiguous. This CDR3 contains 12 residues. The ends were cut back, 0 bases at V and 11 bases at J, with 13 bases in the middle. Looked up from germline, CDR1 is SQVTM and CDR2 is ANQGSEA. The chain's CDR3 is CSVEDLLGRYTF. CDR3 in DNA: TGCAGCGTTGAAGATCTACTTGGCAGGTACACCTTC.

This clonotype has only a few counts. This chain uses TRBV5-1 with TRBJ2-3; 11 bases are a match to TRBD2. This CDR3 is built from 17 residues. Per the germline V gene, CDR1 is SGHRS and CDR2 is YFSETQ. Trimming cost V 4 bases and J 0 bases; bases outside gene matches: 7. CDR3 sequence reads: CASSARLAGKSTDTQYF. The CDR3 DNA reads TGCGCCAGCAGCGCCCGACTAGCGGGGAAAAGCACAGATACGCAGTATTTT.

This clonotype was seen a few times. This rearrangement joins TRBV29-1 to TRBJ2-1; unclear D gene. This CDR3 contains 12 residues. The V and J ends lost 3 bases and 2 bases respectively, with 5 bases between them. Germline CDR1 reads SQVTM; CDR2 reads ANQGSEA. The CDR3 protein is CSVEVTYNEQFF. Here the CDR3 DNA reads TGCAGCGTTGAGGTCACCTACAATGAGCAGTTCTTC.

The table lists this clonotype with a few counts. The CDR3 DNA is TGTGCCAGCAGCAGGTTCAGGGATCACTTGTTCTTC. It translates to CASSRFRDHLFF. The chain is built from TRBV7-2 and TRBJ2-1, with D maybe TRBD1 (5 bases). CDR3 length: 12 residues. Trimming took 5 bases from V and 15 from J, leaving 17 bases between them. From germline, CDR1 is SGHTA and CDR2 FQGNSA.

In its sample, this clonotype was seen many times. The genes are TRBV6-5 and TRBJ1-2, with a weak D call TRBD1 (6 bases). V lost 6 bases, J lost 5 bases, and 16 bases lay in between. The CDR3 has 14 amino acids. Germline V gene lookup returns CDR1 MNHEY and CDR2 SVGAGI. The DNA for the CDR3 is TGTGCCAGCAGCTTGAATCGGGACAAGTATGGCTACACCTTC. It translates to CASSLNRDKYGYTF.

The gene calls are TRBV28 and TRBJ1-2; 9 bases fit TRBD1. The CDR3 totals 18 residues. V shed 4 bases and J 1 base; nucleotides not matched to a gene: 13. Germline CDR1 MDHEN, CDR2 SYDVKM. CDR3 nucleotides: TGTGCCAGCAGTTCCTTAAGTTGGACAGGGGATTTTAACTATGGCTACACCTTC. As protein: CASSSLSWTGDFNYGYTF.

This clonotype occurred a few times. V and J are TRBV6-1 and TRBJ2-2; 16 bases line up with TRBD2. The CDR3 is 18 amino acids. The junction had 3 bases not matched to a gene; V was cut back by 5 bases and J by 0 bases. CDR1 and CDR2 (germline): MNHNS, SASEGT. CDR3 nucleotide sequence: TGTGCCAGCAGTAAGGGGACTAGCGGGGGGGCGAACACCGGGGAGCTGTTTTTT. Translated: CASSKGTSGGANTGELFF.

This clonotype was recorded at least ten times. The CDR3 DNA is TGTGCCAGCAGTACTAAAGAGACCCAGTACTTC. This encodes CASSTKETQYF. The V call is TRBV28, the J call TRBJ2-5; D remains ambiguous. The CDR3 is 11 residues long. Germline CDR1 is MDHEN and CDR2 is SYDVKM. Trimming removed 5 bases at V and 3 bases at J, with 4 bases between.

Concerning this clonotype itself: A read error may produce the germline difference seen at one junction end. The chain combines TRBV4-2 with TRBJ1-1; 7 bases fit TRBD1. CDR1 is LGHNA and CDR2 is YNFKEQ in the germline V gene. The CDR3 consists of 15 residues. Here the CDR3 reads CVSSQTGTENTEAFF. DNA for the CDR3: TGTGTCAGCAGCCAAACCGGGACAGAGAACACTGAAGCTTTCTTT.

This clonotype was observed many times. The chain combines TRBV29-1 with TRBJ1-1; possibly TRBD1 for D (5 bases). CDR1 is SQVTM, CDR2 ANQGSEA, per germline. The V end was cut by 7 bases, the J end by 0 bases, with 12 bases between. The CDR3 runs to 13 residues. The CDR3 DNA reads as TGCAGCGGGCTTGGGACCATGAACACTGAAGCTTTCTTT. Protein sequence: CSGLGTMNTEAFF. The full variable domain, completed using reference TRBV29-1 and TRBJ1-1, is SAVISQKPSRDICQRGTSLTIQCQVDSQVTMMFWYRQQPGQSLTLIATANQGSEATYESGFVIDKFPISRPNLTFSTLTVSNMSPEDSSIYLCSGLGTMNTEAFFGQGTRLTVV.

The sample holds many counts of this clonotype. This rearrangement joins TRBV7-2 to TRBJ1-1; 7 positions agree with TRBD1. The germline V gene has CDR1 SGHTA and CDR2 FQGNSA. This CDR3 spans 14 amino acids. Unmatched junction bases numbered 3, after V lost 2 bases and J lost 3 bases. In DNA form, the CDR3 reads TGTGCCAGCAGCTTAAGGGACAGCTACACTGAAGCTTTCTTT. It is translated as CASSLRDSYTEAFF.

This clonotype was recorded at least ten times. This chain links TRBV7-9 with TRBJ1-1; 9 nucleotides line up with TRBD1. CDR1 and CDR2 from the germline V gene are SEHNR and FQNEAQ (reference sequence). J was trimmed by 6 bases and V by 6 bases; bases with no gene match: 8. The CDR3 consists of 14 residues. As DNA, the CDR3 is TGTGCCAGCAGACCACAGGGGGCTGGCGCTGAAGCTTTCTTT. This gives the protein CASRPQGAGAEAFF.

This clonotype has more than one count but fewer than ten. The gene calls are TRBV30 and TRBJ1-5; a possible D gene is TRBD1 (5 bases). The CDR3 length is 13 residues. The germline gives CDR1 GTSNPN, CDR2 SVGIG (reference sequence). V lost 0 bases, J lost 9 bases, and 12 bases lay in between. The CDR3 reads CAWSVGEPGPQHF. The CDR3 DNA follows: TGTGCCTGGAGTGTAGGGGAGCCGGGGCCCCAGCATTTT.

This clonotype was counted between two and nine times. The chain carries TRBV5-1 and TRBJ1-1; no definite D call. CDR3 length: 13 residues. CDR1 is SGHRS and CDR2 is YFSETQ in the germline V gene. V shed 0 bases and J shed 3 bases, with 6 bases lying between them. Written as DNA, the CDR3 is TGCGCCAGCAGCTTGGACGGAGACACTGAAGCTTTCTTT. Translating it yields CASSLDGDTEAFF.

The table lists this clonotype with a few counts. The chain carries TRBV7-9 and TRBJ1-1, with D unclear. This CDR3 is 15 amino acids long. Germline V gene data show CDR1 as SEHNR and CDR2 as FQNEAQ (reference sequence). The V end was cut by 3 bases, the J end by 5 bases, with 16 bases between. The CDR3 region is CASSFNRAVRTEAFF. The CDR3 coding sequence is TGTGCCAGCAGCTTTAACCGGGCAGTCCGGACTGAAGCTTTCTTT.

Only a few counts were recorded for this clonotype. The V call is TRBV12-3 or TRBV12-4, the J call TRBJ1-2; weak D call: TRBD1 (5 bases). CDR3 length equals 15 residues. V gave up 4 bases and J gave up 4 bases, with 16 bases separating them. The CDR3 DNA is TGTGCCAGCAGTTCCCGGGACTCCGACCCCTATGGCTACACCTTC. This translates into CASSSRDSDPYGYTF.

This rearrangement joins TRBV18 to TRBJ1-4; TRBD1 agrees at 10 bases. Germline values: CDR1 KGHSH, CDR2 LQKENI. The CDR3 runs 16 residues. Losses at the gene ends were 0 bases for V and 8 bases for J; bases not matched to a gene: 6. In DNA, the CDR3 is TGTGCCAGCTCACCACCGGGACAGGGGAAGCACGAAAAACTGTTTTTT. The encoded protein is CASSPPGQGKHEKLFF.

This clonotype was counted many times. The V call is TRBV7-8, the J call TRBJ2-7; D is possibly TRBD1 or TRBD2 (5 bases each). CDR3 size: 14 residues. The V and J ends lost 5 bases and 2 bases respectively, with 13 bases between them. Germline CDR1 and CDR2: SGHVS and FQNEAQ. The CDR3 sequence is CASSPGPTTYEQYF. CDR3 nucleotide sequence: TGTGCCAGCAGCCCGGGACCAACCACCTACGAGCAGTACTTC.

In this sample, this clonotype turned up many times. The chain links TRBV28 to TRBJ1-2; D remains ambiguous. Germline values: CDR1 MDHEN, CDR2 SYDVKM. The V and J ends lost 5 bases and 2 bases respectively, with 18 bases between them. This CDR3 has 16 residues. CDR3 DNA sequence: TGTGCCAGCAGTCCCTTCCCCACACAGACGAACTATGGCTACACCTTC. Protein: CASSPFPTQTNYGYTF.

The table lists this clonotype with many counts. The chain couples TRBV6-1 to TRBJ1-5; no definite D call. The CDR3 has 15 residues. V dropped 2 bases and J dropped 0 bases, with 8 bases sitting between them. Germline CDR1 reads MNHNS; CDR2 reads SASEGT. CDR3 protein: CASSEYPYSNQPQHF. CDR3 bases: TGTGCCAGCAGTGAATATCCTTATAGCAATCAGCCCCAGCATTTT.

This clonotype was seen a handful of times. The J gene is TRBJ2-2, the V gene TRBV7-2, with D hard to call. Trimming removed 3 bases from V and 5 bases from J, with 7 bases in between. The CDR3 is 13 amino acids. Germline loops: CDR1 SGHTA, CDR2 FQGNSA. This CDR3 is CASSFRVTGELFF. The CDR3 nucleotides read TGTGCCAGCAGCTTCCGGGTTACCGGGGAGCTGTTTTTT.